The 31 T cell receptor beta chains below all came from one sample that was sequenced in a study of T-cell memory formation after mild COVID-19 (dated by TCRdb to the early 2020s). Library method: 5' RACE. TCRdb shows the sequencer as Illumina NovaSeq 6000. TCRdb trimmed public reads at Q25 via fastp, called clones via MiXCR and kept in-frame beta chains. Records with the same CDR3 protein are collapsed into one entry carrying the most frequent genes and DNA. For this sample there are around 200,000 distinct CDR3 sequences; approximately 30% appear just once. The biggest ten clones account for around 10% of the sample. The material sequenced was PBMCs or a T cell subset sorted from them (not recorded which). Receptor source: an adult woman who had mild COVID-19 (a few samples of this study predate the infection). The sample titles of this study are shuffled in the database, so cell type and time point are left out; the donor was told from shared clones.

V usage is TRBV30 and J usage is TRBJ2-6; either TRBD1 or TRBD2 may supply D (5 bases each). The CDR3 covers 14 residues. Looked up from germline, CDR1 is GTSNPN and CDR2 is SVGIG (reference sequence). V lost 3 bases to trimming and J lost 0 bases, with 6 bases between them. CDR3 sequence reads: CAWRGVSGANVLTF. The CDR3 DNA reads TGTGCCTGGAGGGGGGTCTCTGGGGCCAACGTCCTGACTTTC.

This clonotype was seen many times. V gene TRBV2 combines with J gene TRBJ2-2, with unresolved D. Trimming removed 6 bases at V and 6 bases at J, with 5 bases between. The CDR3 covers 11 residues. Germline CDR1 and CDR2: SNHLY and FYNNEI. The CDR3 DNA is TGTGCCAGCAGAGCGCCCGGGGAGCTGTTTTTT. It yields the protein CASRAPGELFF.

This rearrangement joins TRBV6-5 to TRBJ1-1, with 7 bases matching TRBD1. V was clipped by 6 bases and J by 5 bases; unmatched bases: 6. This CDR3 is built from 13 residues. Per the germline V gene, CDR1 is MNHEY and CDR2 is SVGAGI. The CDR3 is CASRPGGGTEAFF. The CDR3 DNA sequence: TGTGCCAGCAGGCCAGGGGGAGGAACTGAAGCTTTCTTT.

The chain recombines TRBV3-1 with TRBJ1-6; 7 bases are shared with TRBD1. Per the germline V gene, CDR1 is LGHDT and CDR2 is YNNKEL (reference sequence). With V trimmed by 5 bases and J by 7 bases, 8 bases remained unmatched. The CDR3 consists of 15 residues. The CDR3 protein is CASSYDRARNSPLHF. CDR3 sequence (DNA): TGTGCCAGCAGCTACGACAGGGCACGAAATTCACCCCTCCACTTT.

V and J are TRBV6-1 and TRBJ2-2, with a tentative D call TRBD1 (6 bases). This CDR3 spans 15 amino acids. The V end lost 1 base, the J end lost 6 bases, and 12 bases lay between the germline ends. From germline, CDR1 is MNHNS and CDR2 SASEGT. The CDR3 spells CASSEEQGSPGELFF. DNA of the CDR3: TGTGCCAGCAGTGAAGAACAGGGATCCCCCGGGGAGCTGTTTTTT.

This clonotype has only a few counts. The junction does not match germline at one end; this may be a read error. V gene TRBV29-1 combines with J gene TRBJ2-1, with 8 bases matching TRBD1. CDR1 and CDR2 from the germline V gene are SQVTM and ANQGSEA. The CDR3 extends over 14 amino acids. This chain's CDR3 is CSFDRGGSYNEQFF. The DNA of the CDR3 is TGCAGCTTTGACAGGGGTGGCTCCTACAATGAGCAGTTCTTC.

This clonotype was observed a handful of times. V and J are TRBV7-3 and TRBJ2-6; D is unclear. The V end was cut by 5 bases, the J end by 2 bases, with 7 bases between. From germline, CDR1 is SGHTA and CDR2 FQGTGA. The CDR3 covers 14 residues. This CDR3 is CASSPSAGANVLTF. In nucleotides, the CDR3 is TGTGCCAGCAGCCCCTCGGCTGGGGCCAACGTCCTGACTTTC. The full variable domain, its missing parts supplied by reference TRBV7-3 and TRBJ2-6, is GAGVSQTPSNKVTEKGKYVELRCDPISGHTALYWYRQSLGQGPEFLIYFQGTGAADDSGLPNDRFFAVRPEGSVSTLKIQRTERGDSAVYLCASSPSAGANVLTFGAGSRLTVL.

This clonotype has just a few counts. The CDR3 DNA reads TGTGCCAGCAGCCCCGAGGCTAGCGGGGGTGCAGATACGCAGTATTTT. Its translation: CASSPEASGGADTQYF. The gene calls are TRBV9 and TRBJ2-3; 10 bases align to TRBD2. The CDR3 sequence is 16 residues long. J lost 4 bases, V lost 4 bases, and 9 bases had no gene match. The germline CDR1 and CDR2 sequences are SGDLS and YYNGEE.

This clonotype was found a few times. The chain joins TRBV5-1 to TRBJ2-2, with D maybe TRBD1 (6 bases). Trimming shortened V by 1 base and J by 6 bases, and 13 bases separated the two germline ends. The CDR3 consists of 15 residues. Germline V gene data show CDR1 as SGHRS and CDR2 as YFSETQ. The CDR3: CASSLSRSGAGELFF. DNA for the CDR3: TGCGCCAGCAGCTTGTCTCGCTCAGGGGCCGGGGAGCTGTTTTTT.

The rearrangement uses TRBV6-2 or TRBV6-3 and TRBJ2-5, with unresolved D. CDR3 length: 13 amino acids. V was pared by 5 bases and J by 1 base, with 8 bases between. In germline, CDR1 is MNHEY, CDR2 SVGEGT. This CDR3 is CASSRNSQETQYF. The CDR3 nucleotides are TGTGCCAGCAGTCGTAACAGCCAAGAGACCCAGTACTTC.

The chain combines TRBV6-5 with TRBJ2-5, with 10 bases identical to TRBD2. The germline gives CDR1 MNHEY, CDR2 SVGAGI. V shed 0 bases, J shed 5 bases, and the junction held 6 bases outside the gene matches. The CDR3 sequence is 16 residues long. This CDR3 reads CASSYSPGLAWETQYF. The CDR3 DNA reads TGTGCCAGCAGTTACTCACCGGGACTAGCGTGGGAGACCCAGTACTTC.

V usage is TRBV7-2 and J usage is TRBJ2-5; no clear D gene. This CDR3 spans 13 amino acids. V shed 4 bases and J shed 7 bases, with 13 bases lying between them. The germline V gene has CDR1 SGHTA and CDR2 FQGNSA. The CDR3 nucleotides read TGTGCCAGCAGCTCAGACGGCCTAGGGACCCAGTACTTC. Protein sequence: CASSSDGLGTQYF. Looking up the rest from reference TRBV7-2 and TRBJ2-5 gives the full variable domain: GAGVSQSPSNKVTEKGKDVELRCDPISGHTALYWYRQSLGQGLEFLIYFQGNSAPDKSGLPSDRFSAERTGGSVSTLTIQRTQQEDSAVYLCASSSDGLGTQYFGPGTRLLVL.

The chain links TRBV12-3 or TRBV12-4 to TRBJ2-1; no reliable D call. Trimming pared 3 bases from V and 5 bases from J, leaving 14 bases between. CDR3 length equals 15 residues. For the CDR3, the DNA is TGTGCCAGCAGTTTGACGGCCCGAACTAACAATGAGCAGTTCTTC. It encodes CASSLTARTNNEQFF.

The rearrangement uses TRBV5-1 and TRBJ2-1; 7 positions match TRBD1. This CDR3 has 17 amino acids. Germline V gene sequence: CDR1 SGHRS, CDR2 YFSETQ. With 3 bases clipped from V and 2 bases from J, the junction kept 11 bases outside the gene matches. CDR3 nucleotides: TGCGCCAGCAGCTCCGGCTTGGCAGGGGGTCCCTACAATGAGCAGTTCTTC. Protein: CASSSGLAGGPYNEQFF.

This clonotype was seen more than once but under ten times. V and J are TRBV5-1 and TRBJ2-1; D gene unclear. The CDR3 is made up of 13 amino acids. Per the germline V gene, CDR1 is SGHRS and CDR2 is YFSETQ. With 3 bases removed from V and 7 bases from J, the gap between germline ends came to 11 bases. CDR3 region: CASSSGRLNEQFF. CDR3 sequence (DNA): TGCGCCAGCAGCTCAGGCCGGTTGAATGAGCAGTTCTTC.

The chain carries TRBV9 and TRBJ1-2, with TRBD1 identical over 7 bases. Germline-derived CDR1 and CDR2 are SGDLS and YYNGEE. V trimming: 0 bases; J trimming: 4 bases; junction bases outside the gene matches: 3. The CDR3 is made up of 14 amino acids. The CDR3 is CASSVDRTGYGYTF. DNA of the CDR3: TGTGCCAGCAGCGTAGATCGGACAGGCTATGGCTACACCTTC.

This clonotype came up a few times. V gene TRBV7-9 combines with J gene TRBJ2-5; the D gene is possibly TRBD2 (7 bases). Germline loops: CDR1 SEHNR, CDR2 FQNEAQ (reference sequence). This CDR3 has 15 amino acids. V lost 7 bases and J 1 base, leaving 16 bases between the germline ends. CDR3 in DNA: TGTGCCAGCATTAATCAGGGAGGGGGCCAAGAGACCCAGTACTTC. It encodes CASINQGGGQETQYF.

In its sample, this clonotype was seen many times. The CDR3 is CASRSPGLGTGDEETQYF. The CDR3 DNA is TGTGCCAGCAGGTCCCCGGGGTTGGGGACAGGGGACGAAGAGACCCAGTACTTC. The V gene is TRBV21-1, the J gene TRBJ2-5; the table gives TRBD1 as D, unverified against the DNA. TRBV21-1 is assigned pseudogene status. The length of the CDR3 is 18 residues.

The rearrangement joins TRBV11-2 to TRBJ1-2; no clear D gene. Germline loops: CDR1 SGHAT, CDR2 FQNNGV. Trimming cost V 4 bases and J 7 bases, with 22 bases left between them. This CDR3 is 16 amino acids long. This CDR3 is CASSSTSVWTASGYTF. The CDR3 nucleotides are TGTGCCAGCAGCTCAACATCCGTCTGGACGGCTTCTGGCTACACCTTC.

The chain carries TRBV12-5 and TRBJ2-3; the D is unclear. This CDR3 has 15 residues. Germline assignment: CDR1 LGHNT and CDR2 FRNRAP. V was trimmed by 0 bases and J by 10 bases, leaving 17 bases between them. Written as DNA, the CDR3 is TGTGCTAGTGGTTTGGTAAGCTATACGGACCCACCGCAGTATTTT. It codes for CASGLVSYTDPPQYF.

The V call is TRBV5-4, the J call TRBJ2-7, with a tentative D call TRBD2 (6 bases). Germline V gives CDR1 SGHNT, CDR2 YYREEE (reference sequence). Between the trimmed V and J ends, which lost 4 bases and 8 bases, there was a span of 16 bases. This CDR3 comprises 13 residues. The CDR3 coding sequence is TGTGCCAGCAGCCCGCAGGAGGGTCAGAAGCAGTACTTC. This encodes CASSPQEGQKQYF.

This rearrangement joins TRBV12-3 or TRBV12-4 to TRBJ2-7; the D is unclear. The length of the CDR3 is 11 residues. V lost 1 base and J 7 bases, leaving 5 bases between the germline ends. Written as DNA, the CDR3 is TGTGCCAGCAGTTTAGTCGGGGAGCAGTACTTC. Amino acids: CASSLVGEQYF.

The rearrangement uses TRBV10-3 and TRBJ1-2; D possibly corresponds to TRBD1 (5 bases). CDR3 length equals 16 residues. Looked up from germline, CDR1 is ENHRY and CDR2 is SYGVKD. The V end was cut by 0 bases, the J end by 4 bases, with 15 bases between. CDR3 residues: CAISESRGRSTYGYTF. CDR3 nucleotides: TGTGCCATCAGTGAGTCGAGGGGACGGAGCACCTATGGCTACACCTTC.

This clonotype was observed a handful of times. The chain combines TRBV10-3 with TRBJ2-3; D is perhaps TRBD1 (6 bases). This CDR3 contains 12 residues. The germline V gene has CDR1 ENHRY and CDR2 SYGVKD. Trimming removed 7 bases at V and 4 bases at J, with 9 bases between. The CDR3: CAINSGADTQYF. Here the CDR3 DNA reads TGTGCCATCAATTCAGGGGCAGATACGCAGTATTTT.

This rearrangement joins TRBV6-5 to TRBJ1-5; possible D gene TRBD1, 5 bases. The germline CDR1 and CDR2 sequences are MNHEY and SVGAGI. This CDR3 has 15 amino acids. V was cut by 3 bases and J by 3 bases, with 12 bases left in between. The CDR3 DNA sequence: TGTGCCAGCAGTTATGGGGCAGCCTACAATCAGCCCCAGCATTTT. Protein product: CASSYGAAYNQPQHF.

The rearrangement uses TRBV6-2 or TRBV6-3 and TRBJ1-1, with 7 bases fitting TRBD1. CDR1 and CDR2 (germline): MNHEY, SVGEGT. The V and J ends lost 6 bases and 0 bases, in that order; junction bases with no gene match: 10. This CDR3 spans 16 amino acids. The DNA for the CDR3 is TGTGCCAGCAGATCTAGACAGGGCCACATGAACACTGAAGCTTTCTTT. As protein: CASRSRQGHMNTEAFF.

This chain joins TRBV6-2 or TRBV6-3 and TRBJ1-1; TRBD1 might be the D (5 bases). Trimming stripped 8 bases from V and 0 bases from J, with 16 bases between. CDR3 length: 15 amino acids. Germline V gene data show CDR1 as MNHEY and CDR2 as SVGEGT. CDR3 sequence reads: CASAGTYGMNTEAFF. The CDR3 DNA follows: TGTGCCAGCGCCGGGACCTATGGCATGAACACTGAAGCTTTCTTT.

This clonotype was counted at least ten times. The chain is built from TRBV7-8 and TRBJ1-4; TRBD1 might be the D (6 bases). Trimming removed 4 bases from V and 7 bases from J, with 13 bases in between. The CDR3 is 14 amino acids. The germline V gene has CDR1 SGHVS and CDR2 FQNEAQ. CDR3 region: CASSSGLRGEKLFF. As DNA, the CDR3 is TGTGCCAGCAGCTCGGGCCTCAGGGGTGAAAAACTGTTTTTT.

The chain links TRBV12-3 or TRBV12-4 to TRBJ2-1; 7 nucleotides align to TRBD2. The CDR3 covers 13 residues. J was trimmed by 5 bases and V by 6 bases; bases with no gene match: 4. The chain's CDR3 is CASSNGLDNEQFF. The DNA of the CDR3 is TGTGCCAGCAGCAACGGACTAGACAATGAGCAGTTCTTC.

This rearrangement joins TRBV4-2 to TRBJ2-1, with 8 nucleotides matching TRBD2. This CDR3 contains 16 residues. The V and J ends lost 4 bases and 3 bases, in that order; junction bases with no gene match: 8. CDR1 and CDR2 from the germline V gene are LGHNA and YNFKEQ. As DNA, the CDR3 is TGTGCCAGCAGCCCCCCGGGCAGCGGGAGCTACAATGAGCAGTTCTTC. It codes for CASSPPGSGSYNEQFF.

The J gene is TRBJ2-1, the V gene TRBV5-1; 8 bases map to TRBD2. Germline V lookup: CDR1 SGHRS, CDR2 YFSETQ. The CDR3 runs 15 residues. Trimming removed 0 bases from V and 3 bases from J; junction bases left unmatched: 2. CDR3 sequence (DNA): TGCGCCAGCAGCTTGGGTAGCGGGATCTACAATGAGCAGTTCTTC. Translation gives CASSLGSGIYNEQFF. Complete variable domain (other parts from reference TRBV5-1 and TRBJ2-1): KAGVTQTPRYLIKTRGQQVTLSCSPISGHRSVSWYQQTPGQGLQFLFEYFSETQRNKGNFPGRFSGRQFSNSRSEMNVSTLELGDSALYLCASSLGSGIYNEQFFGPGTRLTVL.